A selection of T cell receptor beta chains follows, all from one sample in a study of identical twins. Each CDR3 protein is one row after TCRdb ran MiXCR on the 5' RACE reads. The sample has approximately 890,000 distinct CDR3 sequences, roughly an eighth seen once. The sample was also linked to a second study, of yellow fever vaccine responses in identical twins.

Sequencing input: PBMCs. The receptors come from a woman younger than 30 in good health. Both conserved end residues are part of each CDR3. A D gene is named only where the DNA matches it firmly. Size is stated for part of the rows, as once, few or many counts, or as a class when the clone is expanded.

few | . | TRBJ2-7 | TRBV18 | CASSPARRTYEQYF | TGTGCCAGCTCACCGGCCAGGAGAACCTACGAGCAGTACTTC
many | . | TRBJ2-2 | TRBV5-1 | CASSEEGYTGELFF | TGCGCCAGCAGCGAGGAGGGTTACACCGGGGAGCTGTTTTTT
. | . | TRBJ2-2 | TRBV7-6 | CASRSSGVNTGELFF | TGTGCCAGCAGGAGTAGCGGAGTGAACACCGGGGAGCTGTTTTTT
. | . | TRBJ1-2 | TRBV25-1 | CASSEPDRNYGYTF | TGTGCCAGCAGTGAACCGGACCGTAACTATGGCTACACCTTC
few | . | TRBJ2-2 | TRBV11-3 | CASSYMGGNTGELFF | TGTGCCAGCAGCTACATGGGGGGGAACACCGGGGAGCTGTTTTTT
few | TRBD1 | TRBJ1-5 | TRBV5-1 | CASSHGTGILEPQHF | TGCGCCAGCAGCCACGGGACAGGTATATTGGAGCCCCAGCATTTT
. | . | TRBJ2-5 | TRBV7-8 | CASSPRGGGIQETQYF | TGTGCCAGCAGCCCTAGAGGTGGGGGTATCCAAGAGACCCAGTACTTC
. | . | TRBJ1-1 | TRBV27 | CASRPTRTLSNTEAFF | TGTGCCAGCAGACCGACCAGGACTTTATCGAACACTGAAGCTTTCTTT
. | . | TRBJ1-6 | TRBV19 | CASKRGPSYNSPLHF | TGTGCCAGTAAAAGGGGTCCCTCCTATAATTCACCCCTCCACTTT
few | . | TRBJ1-2 | TRBV5-5 | CASSTGHTNYGYTF | TGTGCCAGCAGCACGGGACATACTAACTATGGCTACACCTTC
. | . | TRBJ1-6 | TRBV12-3/TRBV12-4 | CASSSTKLSPLHF | TGTGCCAGCAGTTCGACTAAATTGTCACCCCTCCACTTT
many | . | TRBJ1-4 | TRBV12-3/TRBV12-4 | CASMRMFAEKLFF | TGTGCCAGCATGCGAATGTTCGCTGAAAAACTGTTTTTT
. | TRBD2 | TRBJ2-1 | TRBV14 | CASSGGSGGPSYNEQFF | TGTGCCAGCAGCGGGGGTTCGGGAGGGCCTTCCTACAATGAGCAGTTCTTC
few | . | TRBJ2-4 | TRBV4-1 | CASSQATDGMKNIQYF | TGCGCCAGCAGCCAAGCAACGGACGGAATGAAAAACATTCAGTACTTC
few | . | TRBJ2-3 | TRBV20-1 | CSARRKSGDTQYF | TGCAGTGCTAGACGGAAATCTGGGGATACGCAGTATTTT
few | . | TRBJ2-1 | TRBV10-3 | CAISASRGATHNEQFF | TGTGCCATCAGTGCATCCCGGGGGGCGACACACAATGAGCAGTTCTTC
. | . | TRBJ2-1 | TRBV24-1 | CATSDPASFTRNEQFF | TGTGCCACCAGTGACCCTGCCTCCTTTACTAGGAATGAGCAGTTCTTC
many | TRBD2 | TRBJ2-1 | TRBV7-9 | CASSDSGGDNEQFF | TGTGCCAGCAGCGATAGCGGGGGGGACAATGAGCAGTTCTTC
. | . | TRBJ2-7 | TRBV12-3/TRBV12-4 | CASWGGAGEQYF | TGTGCCAGCTGGGGGGGGGCTGGGGAGCAGTACTTC
. | TRBD2 | TRBJ2-5 | TRBV6-5 | CASSYSGPSGGHQETQYF | TGTGCCAGCAGTTACTCGGGTCCTAGCGGGGGACACCAAGAGACCCAGTACTTC
. | TRBD2 | TRBJ2-1 | TRBV7-9 | CASSPSGTSSYNEQFF | TGTGCCAGCAGCCCTAGCGGGACTAGCTCCTACAATGAGCAGTTCTTC